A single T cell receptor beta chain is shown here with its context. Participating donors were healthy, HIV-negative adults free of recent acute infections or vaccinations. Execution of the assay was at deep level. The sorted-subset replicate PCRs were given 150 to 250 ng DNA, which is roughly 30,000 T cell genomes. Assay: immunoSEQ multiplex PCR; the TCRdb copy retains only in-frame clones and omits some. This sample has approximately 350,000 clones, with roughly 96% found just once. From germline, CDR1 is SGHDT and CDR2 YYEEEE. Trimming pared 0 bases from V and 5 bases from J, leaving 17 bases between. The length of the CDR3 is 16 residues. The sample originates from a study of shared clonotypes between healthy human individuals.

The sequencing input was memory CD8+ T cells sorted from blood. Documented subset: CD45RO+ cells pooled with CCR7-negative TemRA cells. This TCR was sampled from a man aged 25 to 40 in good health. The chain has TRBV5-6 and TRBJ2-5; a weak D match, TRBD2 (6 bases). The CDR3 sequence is CASSLAPGGLGETQYF. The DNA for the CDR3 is TGTGCCAGCAGCTTGGCCCCCGGGGGTTTAGGGGAGACCCAGTACTTC.